The 30 T cell receptor beta chains below were found in one sample sequenced in a study of T cell repertoires in cytomegalovirus infection. Their cognate antigens are unknown. TCRdb processed the reads anew with MiXCR; each CDR3 protein has one entry. The sample lists roughly 730,000 distinct CDR3 sequences, about 30% occurring once. Sequencing used cultured PBMCs, obtained from culture after CMV antigen stimulation. These receptors were taken from a human donor in good health (CMV status not recorded). Some clones in this sample may be carry-over from other donors' samples.

This clonotype was observed a few times. The chain is built from TRBV6-1 and TRBJ2-2, with D uncertain. The CDR3 extends over 17 amino acids. Germline values: CDR1 MNHNS, CDR2 SASEGT. The V end was cut by 1 base, the J end by 1 base, with 13 bases between. CDR3: CASSEGGRSGNTGELFF. Written as DNA, the CDR3 is TGTGCCAGCAGTGAAGGAGGTCGATCGGGGAACACCGGGGAGCTGTTTTTT.

This clonotype was observed a few times. The chain combines TRBV19 with TRBJ2-6; D is ambiguous. V gave up 6 bases and J gave up 0 bases, with 3 bases separating them. In germline, CDR1 is LNHDA, CDR2 SQIVND (reference sequence). This CDR3 region has 13 residues. Here the CDR3 reads CASSDSGANVLTF. CDR3 DNA sequence: TGTGCCAGTAGCGACTCTGGGGCCAACGTCCTGACTTTC.

This chain connects TRBV7-8 to TRBJ2-2, with 9 bases aligning to TRBD2. After removal of 5 bases from V and 4 bases from J, the junction contained 11 bases not matched to a gene. Germline V gives CDR1 SGHVS, CDR2 FQNEAQ. The CDR3 loop spans 17 amino acids. The CDR3 reads CASSDPLGREGTGELFF. CDR3 DNA: TGTGCCAGCAGCGACCCGCTGGGGCGGGAGGGCACCGGGGAGCTGTTTTTT.

This clonotype was detected only a few times. J is TRBJ2-7 and V is TRBV7-2; 7 nucleotides match TRBD1. V was pared by 4 bases and J by 3 bases, with 9 bases of the junction left unmatched. The CDR3 totals 15 residues. Germline V lookup: CDR1 SGHTA, CDR2 FQGNSA. CDR3 sequence (DNA): TGTGCCAGCAGCTACGGGACAGTGAGGGACTACGAGCAGTACTTC. This sequence encodes CASSYGTVRDYEQYF.

This clonotype was seen a handful of times. The chain combines TRBV18 with TRBJ2-7; D is unresolved. The CDR3 spans 14 residues. Per the germline V gene, CDR1 is KGHSH and CDR2 is LQKENI. V was clipped by 3 bases and J by 5 bases, with 14 bases between them. The CDR3 region is CASSPARLGNEQYF. As DNA, the CDR3 is TGTGCCAGCTCACCCGCCAGGTTAGGGAACGAGCAGTACTTC.

The chain uses TRBV7-6 and TRBJ2-3; the D gene could be TRBD1 or TRBD2 (5 bases each). The CDR3 has 13 residues. V was shortened by 5 bases and J by 6 bases, with 12 bases between the two germline ends. Germline V gene lookup returns CDR1 SGHVS and CDR2 FNYEAQ. The CDR3: CASSLGTDDTQYF. CDR3 DNA sequence: TGTGCCAGCAGCCTAGGGACCGACGATACGCAGTATTTT.

This chain joins TRBV7-2 and TRBJ1-2, with D possibly matching TRBD1 (6 bases). From germline, CDR1 is SGHTA and CDR2 FQGNSA. Trimming shortened V by 1 base and J by 3 bases, and 15 bases separated the two germline ends. The CDR3 runs 16 residues. CDR3 DNA: TGTGCCAGCAGCTTAGGGCCTAAGGGGGATTACTATGGCTACACCTTC. It is translated as CASSLGPKGDYYGYTF.

This chain uses TRBV4-3 with TRBJ2-2; 10 bases line up with TRBD2. CDR3 length equals 18 residues. V shed 0 bases, J shed 2 bases, and the junction held 6 bases outside the gene matches. CDR1 is LGHNA, CDR2 YSLEER, per germline. The CDR3 DNA is TGCGCCAGCAGCCAAGATAGGAGCGGGAGGGCCAACACCGGGGAGCTGTTTTTT. This codes for CASSQDRSGRANTGELFF.

This chain joins TRBV27 and TRBJ1-5; D gene unclear. V gave up 5 bases and J gave up 3 bases, with 8 bases separating them. There are 13 residues in the CDR3. CDR1 and CDR2 from the germline V gene are MNHEY and SMNVEV (reference sequence). CDR3 in DNA: TGTGCCAGCAGTCATCAGCCCAATCAGCCCCAGCATTTT. Translation gives CASSHQPNQPQHF.

This clonotype was seen ten or more times. The J gene is TRBJ2-7, the V gene TRBV7-2; 12 bases are a match to TRBD2. The CDR3 has 15 amino acids. The junction had 5 bases not matched to a gene; V was cut back by 6 bases and J by 2 bases. Germline CDR1 SGHTA, CDR2 FQGNSA. This CDR3 reads CASREGLAGPYEQYF. The CDR3 DNA follows: TGTGCCAGCAGGGAAGGACTAGCGGGACCCTACGAGCAGTACTTC.

There are many counts of this clonotype. The chain uses TRBV7-2 and TRBJ2-1; 9 bases agree with TRBD2. The CDR3 is made up of 16 amino acids. CDR1 is SGHTA, CDR2 FQGNSA, per germline. V was pared by 1 base and J by 3 bases, with 4 bases of the junction left unmatched. CDR3 bases: TGTGCCAGCAGCTTAGTAGCGGGGGCCTTCTACAATGAGCAGTTCTTC. Protein: CASSLVAGAFYNEQFF.

The CDR3 region has the DNA TGTGCCAGCAGTTACTCGAGAAGCGGAGGTCCCATTCAGTACTTC. Translation gives CASSYSRSGGPIQYF. V gene TRBV6-8 combines with J gene TRBJ2-4; a possible D gene is TRBD2 (5 bases). Germline V gene sequence: CDR1 MNHGY, CDR2 SAAAGT. The V end lost 0 bases, the J end lost 9 bases, and 15 bases lay between the germline ends. The CDR3 sequence is 15 residues long.

The chain recombines TRBV4-1 with TRBJ2-5; D uncertain. Trimming pared 2 bases from V and 1 base from J, leaving 11 bases between. This CDR3 comprises 15 residues. Germline-derived CDR1 and CDR2 are MGHRA and YSYEKL. The CDR3 coding sequence is TGCGCCAGCAGCCAACGGGTCACGCTCCAAGAGACCCAGTACTTC. It specifies CASSQRVTLQETQYF.

This sequence joins TRBV20-1 and TRBJ2-1; D is unresolved. V lost 1 base, J lost 4 bases, and 8 bases lay in between. The CDR3 is 13 residues long. Looked up from germline, CDR1 is DFQATT and CDR2 is SNEGSKA (reference sequence). CDR3 protein: CSARVAGYNEQFF. The DNA for the CDR3 is TGCAGTGCTAGAGTAGCCGGGTACAATGAGCAGTTCTTC.

The chain combines TRBV12-3 or TRBV12-4 with TRBJ2-2, with a possible D match to TRBD2 (6 bases). The ends were cut back, 7 bases at V and 2 bases at J, with 14 bases in the middle. The CDR3 length is 15 residues. CDR3 coding DNA: TGTGCCAGCATGGGGCAGGGAGGCAACACCGGGGAGCTGTTTTTT. Amino acids: CASMGQGGNTGELFF.

This clonotype was detected a few times. CDR3 loop: CASSPPGQKNTEAFF. CDR3 coding DNA: TGTGCCAGCAGCCCACCGGGACAGAAGAACACTGAAGCTTTCTTT. V is TRBV5-5 and J is TRBJ1-1; 7 nucleotides match TRBD1. The germline gives CDR1 SGHKS, CDR2 YYEKEE (reference sequence). The CDR3 totals 15 residues. V gave up 4 bases and J gave up 1 base; unmatched junction bases: 7.

The V gene is TRBV4-2, the J gene TRBJ2-3; D could derive from TRBD1 or TRBD2 (6 bases each). Germline V gene sequence: CDR1 LGHNA, CDR2 YNFKEQ. Trimming pared 4 bases from V and 6 bases from J, leaving 17 bases between. This CDR3 has 15 amino acids. The CDR3 sequence: CASSRRGEEGDTQYF. The DNA for the CDR3 is TGTGCCAGCAGCCGTAGGGGGGAGGAAGGGGATACGCAGTATTTT.

This clonotype was detected many times. The V and J genes are TRBV7-2 and TRBJ2-5; either TRBD1 or TRBD2 may fit D (6 bases each). This CDR3 has 15 residues. Germline V gives CDR1 SGHTA, CDR2 FQGNSA. The V and J ends lost 5 bases and 2 bases respectively, with 15 bases between them. CDR3 amino acids: CASSRSRGTQETQYF. The CDR3 DNA sequence: TGTGCCAGCAGCCGATCCCGGGGGACACAAGAGACCCAGTACTTC.

The CDR3: CASSLTGAEDTQYF. CDR3 nucleotide sequence: TGTGCCAGCAGCTTAACAGGGGCCGAAGATACGCAGTATTTT. The chain uses TRBV7-2 and TRBJ2-3; 7 positions agree with TRBD1. The CDR3 covers 14 residues. Germline trimming cut 2 bases from V and 5 bases from J; bases unmatched to any gene: 4. Germline lookup yields CDR1 SGHTA and CDR2 FQGNSA. Full variable domain (missing parts from reference TRBV7-2 and TRBJ2-3): GAGVSQSPSNKVTEKGKDVELRCDPISGHTALYWYRQSLGQGLEFLIYFQGNSAPDKSGLPSDRFSAERTGGSVSTLTIQRTQQEDSAVYLCASSLTGAEDTQYFGPGTRLTVL.

The table lists this clonotype with a few counts. The rearrangement uses TRBV19 and TRBJ1-2; D not certain. V lost 1 base and J 7 bases, leaving 7 bases between the germline ends. This CDR3 contains 12 residues. Per germline, CDR1 LNHDA and CDR2 SQIVND (reference sequence). The CDR3 DNA follows: TGTGCCAGTAGTATAGGACGTCTTGGCTACACCTTC. Its translation: CASSIGRLGYTF.

The V and J genes are TRBV5-1 and TRBJ2-5; D gene uncertain. V shed 3 bases and J shed 5 bases, with 11 bases lying between them. Germline CDR1 SGHRS, CDR2 YFSETQ. The CDR3 runs 13 residues. The CDR3 DNA reads as TGCGCCAGCAGCTCTTGGCAGGATGAGACCCAGTACTTC. Its translation is CASSSWQDETQYF.

V and J are TRBV7-8 and TRBJ2-1; tentative D call: TRBD1 (6 bases). The CDR3 is made up of 15 amino acids. Between the trimmed V and J ends, which lost 3 bases and 8 bases, there was a span of 17 bases. Germline CDR1 reads SGHVS; CDR2 reads FQNEAQ. In DNA, the CDR3 is TGTGCCAGCAGCTTTGGGACATTCGATGTCGATGAGCAGTTCTTC. Its translation is CASSFGTFDVDEQFF.

This clonotype has ten or more counts. The chain uses TRBV6-2 or TRBV6-3 and TRBJ2-7; D unresolved. Germline V gives CDR1 MNHEY, CDR2 SVGEGT. Trimming shortened V by 6 bases and J by 3 bases, and 12 bases separated the two germline ends. The CDR3 loop spans 13 amino acids. CDR3 DNA: TGTGCCAGCAGCCCCTCTCGTGGCTACGAGCAGTACTTC. Protein product: CASSPSRGYEQYF.

This clonotype was found many times. The rearrangement joins TRBV7-2 to TRBJ2-5, with 9 bases lining up with TRBD2. CDR1 SGHTA and CDR2 FQGNSA come from the germline V gene. The CDR3 contains 18 residues. V lost 2 bases, J lost 1 base, and 11 bases stayed unmatched. The CDR3 DNA reads as TGTGCCAGCAGCTTACTGGGTAGCGGGAGTTGGGCCCAAGAGACCCAGTACTTC. Protein sequence: CASSLLGSGSWAQETQYF.

This clonotype was seen a handful of times. V and J are TRBV20-1 and TRBJ2-2; tentatively, D is TRBD2 (8 bases). Germline CDR1 reads DFQATT; CDR2 reads SNEGSKA (reference sequence). V was trimmed by 3 bases and J by 7 bases, leaving 21 bases between them. The CDR3 runs 16 residues. The CDR3 DNA sequence: TGCAGTGCTAGTAAGGGGGCGGGAGGCCGCGGCGGGGAGCTGTTTTTT. Translation gives CSASKGAGGRGGELFF.

The rearrangement links TRBV7-9 to TRBJ2-7; D possibly corresponds to TRBD1 (6 bases). The length of the CDR3 is 14 residues. Germline V gene data show CDR1 as SEHNR and CDR2 as FQNEAQ (reference sequence). The V gene lost 2 bases and the J gene lost 10 bases, with 18 bases spanning the gap. The CDR3 nucleotides are TGTGCCAGCAGCTTATTAGGGGGATCCCCTGAACAGTACTTC. Protein: CASSLLGGSPEQYF.

This clonotype was recorded at least ten times. This sequence joins TRBV7-2 and TRBJ2-7; D is possibly TRBD1 or TRBD2 (5 bases each). The CDR3 runs to 16 residues. The V end was cut by 4 bases, the J end by 1 base, with 17 bases between. CDR1 SGHTA and CDR2 FQGNSA come from the germline V gene. CDR3 in amino acids: CASSSRSGPLSYEQYF. In DNA, the CDR3 is TGTGCCAGCAGCTCCCGATCGGGACCCCTATCCTACGAGCAGTACTTC. The full variable domain, in which reference TRBV7-2 and TRBJ2-7 provide the parts outside the CDR3, is GAGVSQSPSNKVTEKGKDVELRCDPISGHTALYWYRQSLGQGLEFLIYFQGNSAPDKSGLPSDRFSAERTGGSVSTLTIQRTQQEDSAVYLCASSSRSGPLSYEQYFGPGTRLTVT.

A single count supports this clonotype. The CDR3 DNA is TGCAGCGTTGTTGTAGCGGGGGAGGAGACCCAGTACTTC. Translating gives CSVVVAGEETQYF. V usage is TRBV29-1 and J usage is TRBJ2-5; 9 nucleotides agree with TRBD2. The CDR3 covers 13 residues. CDR1 SQVTM and CDR2 ANQGSEA come from the germline V gene. The V gene end was trimmed by 4 bases and the J gene end by 5 bases; junction bases not matched to a gene: 5.

This clonotype was observed a few times. The chain employs TRBV29-1 and TRBJ2-7; the match to TRBD2 covers 7 bases. The germline CDR1 and CDR2 sequences are SQVTM and ANQGSEA. CDR3 length equals 14 residues. V trimming: 4 bases; J trimming: 2 bases; junction bases outside the gene matches: 8. The CDR3 DNA reads as TGCAGCGTTGCTAGCGGCAGGGACCCCTACGAGCAGTACTTC. Its translation is CSVASGRDPYEQYF.

This clonotype has a handful of counts. The V call is TRBV2, the J call TRBJ1-3, with D perhaps matching TRBD1 (5 bases). The V gene's germline CDR1 is SNHLY and CDR2 FYNNEI. Between the trimmed V and J ends, which lost 3 bases and 2 bases, there was a span of 8 bases. The CDR3 is 14 amino acids. CDR3 sequence: CASSESGTGNTIYF. CDR3 DNA: TGTGCCAGCAGTGAGTCAGGGACTGGAAACACCATATATTTT.